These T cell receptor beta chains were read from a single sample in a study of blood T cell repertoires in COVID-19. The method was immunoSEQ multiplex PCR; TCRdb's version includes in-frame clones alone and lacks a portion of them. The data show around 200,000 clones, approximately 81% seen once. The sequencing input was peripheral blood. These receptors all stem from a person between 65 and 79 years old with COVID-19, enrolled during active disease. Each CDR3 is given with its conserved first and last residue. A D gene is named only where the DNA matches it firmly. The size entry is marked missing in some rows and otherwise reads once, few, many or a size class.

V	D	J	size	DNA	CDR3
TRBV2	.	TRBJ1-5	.	TGTGCCAGCAGTCCTTTAGGGGTTGGTGGCAATCAGCCCCAGCATTTT	CASSPLGVGGNQPQHF
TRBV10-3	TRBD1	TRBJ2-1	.	TGTGCCATCAGTGGGGGACAGGGGGTTGGCAATGAGCAGTTCTTC	CAISGGQGVGNEQFF
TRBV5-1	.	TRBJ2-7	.	TGCGCCAGCAGCAAACAGGGTAACTACGAGCAGTACTTC	CASSKQGNYEQYF
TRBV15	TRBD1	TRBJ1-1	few	TGTGCCACCAGCAGAGGTGGGACAGGGGCGACTGAAGCTTTCTTT	CATSRGGTGATEAFF
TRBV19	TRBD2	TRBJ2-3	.	TGTGCCAGTAGTAAGCGGGAGGAACCGGTTAGCGGGAGTATAGATACGCAGTATTTT	CASSKREEPVSGSIDTQYF
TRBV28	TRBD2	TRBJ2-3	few	TGTGCCAGCAGTTTATTTAGCGGGAGTGATACGCAGTATTTT	CASSLFSGSDTQYF
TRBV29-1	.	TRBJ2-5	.	TGCAGCGTTCGTGGACGGAGGTCCCAAGAGACCCAGTACTTC	CSVRGRRSQETQYF
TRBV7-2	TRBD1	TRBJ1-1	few	TGTGCCAGCAGCCCTGGGGACAGGACTGAAGCTTTCTTT	CASSPGDRTEAFF
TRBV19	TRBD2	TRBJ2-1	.	TGTGCCAGCAGTGAGCGGGAGGGGGTTTACAATGAGCAGTTCTTC	CASSEREGVYNEQFF
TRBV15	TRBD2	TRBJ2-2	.	TGTGCCACCAGCAGAGTTAGCGGGAGCGCCGGGGAGCTGTTTTTT	CATSRVSGSAGELFF
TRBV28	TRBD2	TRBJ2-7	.	TGTGCCAGCAGTTTACTCAGGGAGGGGCAGTACTTC	CASSLLREGQYF
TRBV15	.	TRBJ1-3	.	TGTGCCACCAGCAGAGATAAGGGGCCGGTCGGAAACACCATATATTTT	CATSRDKGPVGNTIYF
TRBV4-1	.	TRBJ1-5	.	TGCGCCAGCAGCCAAGAGTCGGGGTATAGCAATCAGCCCCAGCATTTT	CASSQESGYSNQPQHF
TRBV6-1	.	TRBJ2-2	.	TGTGCCAGCAGTGATTACGGGGGGCTAAACACCGGGGAGCTGTTTTTT	CASSDYGGLNTGELFF
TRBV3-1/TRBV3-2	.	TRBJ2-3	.	TGTGCCAGCAGCCAAGATCGGGGGGATACGCAGTATTTT	CASSQDRGDTQYF
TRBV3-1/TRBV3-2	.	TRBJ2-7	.	TGTGCCAGCAGCCCATTAGGGACTTACGAGCAGTACTTC	CASSPLGTYEQYF
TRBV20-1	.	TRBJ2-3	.	TGCAGTGCTAGTCGAGTCGCAGATACGCAGTATTTT	CSASRVADTQYF
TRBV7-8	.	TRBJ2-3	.	TGTGCCAGCAGCTTAGGACGGCTGCCCCCCGGAGCAGATACGCAGTATTTT	CASSLGRLPPGADTQYF
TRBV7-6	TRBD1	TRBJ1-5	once	TGTGCCAGCAGCATCTCGACAGGGGATAGCAATCAGCCCCAGCATTTT	CASSISTGDSNQPQHF
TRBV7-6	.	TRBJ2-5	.	TGTGCCAGCAGCCCTACAGGGTTTGAGACCCAGTACTTC	CASSPTGFETQYF
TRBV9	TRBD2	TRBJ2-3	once	TGTGCCAGCAGCCCCGGGGCTAGCGGGGGGAATACGCAGTATTTT	CASSPGASGGNTQYF
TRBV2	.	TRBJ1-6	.	TGTGCCAGCCGGGACTTTCTATCACCCCTCCACTTT	CASRDFLSPLHF
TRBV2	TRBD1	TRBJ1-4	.	TGTGCCAGCAGCGAAAGAAGATCTACTGACCGGGACAGGGTCCTAAAACTGTTTTTT	CASSERRSTDRDRVLKLFF
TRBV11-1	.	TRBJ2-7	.	TGTGCCAGCAGCTTAGATAGGACAGACGAGCAGTACTTC	CASSLDRTDEQYF
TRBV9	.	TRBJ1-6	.	TGTGCCAGCAGCGCGGGGGGCCCTGGCTCACCCCTCCACTTT	CASSAGGPGSPLHF
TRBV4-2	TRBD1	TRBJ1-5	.	TGTGCCAGCAGCCACACAGGGGTGAATCAGCCCCAGCATTTT	CASSHTGVNQPQHF
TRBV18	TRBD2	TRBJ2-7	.	TGTGCCAGCTCACCACCCCTAGCGGGCTTCCGCTCCTACGAGCAGTACTTC	CASSPPLAGFRSYEQYF
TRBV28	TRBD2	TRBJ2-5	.	TGTGCCAGCAGCCCTTCAGTCATCGGGGGGGCTGAGACCCAGTACTTC	CASSPSVIGGAETQYF
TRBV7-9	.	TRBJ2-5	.	TGTGCCAGCAGCTATCGAAAGGGCAGGGAAGAGACCCAGTACTTC	CASSYRKGREETQYF
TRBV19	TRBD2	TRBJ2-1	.	TGTGCCAGTAAGGAGCGGGGGGACTTCAATGAGCAGTTCTTC	CASKERGDFNEQFF
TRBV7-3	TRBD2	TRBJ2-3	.	TGTGCCAGCAGCTTAAATCTAGCGGACCGCACAGATACGCAGTATTTT	CASSLNLADRTDTQYF
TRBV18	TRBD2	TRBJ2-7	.	TGTGCCAGCTCACCAAGTCAACCGGGACAGGGACTAGCGGGATTGAACTTC	CASSPSQPGQGLAGLNF
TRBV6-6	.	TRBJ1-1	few	TGTGCCAGCCGGCAGGGGAAGGTCACTGAAGCTTTCTTT	CASRQGKVTEAFF
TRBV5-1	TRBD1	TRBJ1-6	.	TGCGCCAGCAGCTTGATCCCAGGGGGCGAGAGTTCACCCCTCCACTTT	CASSLIPGGESSPLHF
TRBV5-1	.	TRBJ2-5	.	TGCGCCAGCAGCTTGGCCTTACTGCAAGAGACCCAGTACTTC	CASSLALLQETQYF